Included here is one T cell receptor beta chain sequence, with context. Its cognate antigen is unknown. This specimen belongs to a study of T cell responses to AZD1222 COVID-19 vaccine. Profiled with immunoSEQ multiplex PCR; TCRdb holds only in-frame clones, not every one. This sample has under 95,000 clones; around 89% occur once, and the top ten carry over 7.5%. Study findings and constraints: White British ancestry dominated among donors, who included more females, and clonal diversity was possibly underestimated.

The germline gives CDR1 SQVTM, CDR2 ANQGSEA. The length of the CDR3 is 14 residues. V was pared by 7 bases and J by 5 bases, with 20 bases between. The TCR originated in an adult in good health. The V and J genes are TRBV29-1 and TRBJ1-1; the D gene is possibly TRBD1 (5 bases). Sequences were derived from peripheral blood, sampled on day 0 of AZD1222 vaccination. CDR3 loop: CSAINQGVRTEAFF. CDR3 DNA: TGCAGCGCCATTAACCAGGGAGTAAGAACTGAAGCTTTCTTT. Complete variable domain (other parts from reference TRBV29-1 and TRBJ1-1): SAVISQKPSRDICQRGTSLTIQCQVDSQVTMMFWYRQQPGQSLTLIATANQGSEATYESGFVIDKFPISRPNLTFSTLTVSNMSPEDSSIYLCSAINQGVRTEAFFGQGTRLTVV.